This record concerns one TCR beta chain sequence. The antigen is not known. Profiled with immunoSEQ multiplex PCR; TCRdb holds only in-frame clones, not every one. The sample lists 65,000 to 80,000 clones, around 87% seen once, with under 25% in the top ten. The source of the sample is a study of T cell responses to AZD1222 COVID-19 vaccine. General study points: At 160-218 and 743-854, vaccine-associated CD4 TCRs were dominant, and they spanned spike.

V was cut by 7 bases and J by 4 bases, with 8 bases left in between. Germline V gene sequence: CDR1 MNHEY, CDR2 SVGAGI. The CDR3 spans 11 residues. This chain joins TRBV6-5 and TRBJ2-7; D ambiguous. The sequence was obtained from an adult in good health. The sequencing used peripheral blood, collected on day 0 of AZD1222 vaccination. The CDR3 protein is CASNYLYEQYF. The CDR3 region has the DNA TGTGCCAGCAATTATTTGTACGAGCAGTACTTC.